This is a list of T cell receptor beta chains from one sample in a study of T cell clonotyping in hematopoietic cell transplantation. Assay used: immunoSEQ multiplex PCR; TCRdb lists only in-frame clones, some missing. This sample has 13,000 to 15,000 clones, with 94% found just once. This sample comprised PBMCs, obtained 30 days after allogeneic stem cell transplant. These receptors originate from a male patient between 60 and 69 years old who had an allogeneic stem cell transplant from an unrelated donor, so the T cells may come from the graft donor. Some clones in this sample may be carry-over from other donors' samples. Each CDR3 is given without its conserved first and last residue. Fields, in order: CDR3 protein, V gene, D gene, J gene. D genes are given only for firm matches.

CDR3aa: AWSPPLRSTDTQY
v_gene: TRBV30
d_gene: -
j_gene: TRBJ2-3

CDR3aa: ASSLSYSNQPQH
v_gene: TRBV27
d_gene: -
j_gene: TRBJ1-5

CDR3aa: ASSIPQGGGYT
v_gene: TRBV19
d_gene: -
j_gene: TRBJ1-2

CDR3aa: AWSRSGWINSPLH
v_gene: TRBV30
d_gene: -
j_gene: TRBJ1-6

CDR3aa: ASSKDSYNSPLH
v_gene: TRBV6-5
d_gene: -
j_gene: TRBJ1-6

CDR3aa: ASSLLGATYGYT
v_gene: TRBV11-2
d_gene: -
j_gene: TRBJ1-2

CDR3aa: ASSLEADYGYT
v_gene: TRBV5-5
d_gene: -
j_gene: TRBJ1-2

CDR3aa: ASSSRQNNSPLH
v_gene: TRBV6-5
d_gene: -
j_gene: TRBJ1-6

CDR3aa: ASSLGGLYEQY
v_gene: TRBV5-6
d_gene: -
j_gene: TRBJ2-7

CDR3aa: ASSNRDRRYNEQF
v_gene: TRBV6-5
d_gene: TRBD1
j_gene: TRBJ2-1

CDR3aa: AWSVRGVSPQH
v_gene: TRBV30
d_gene: -
j_gene: TRBJ1-5

CDR3aa: ASSYVGDGETQY
v_gene: TRBV6-6
d_gene: -
j_gene: TRBJ2-5

CDR3aa: ATGAVPDTQY
v_gene: TRBV27
d_gene: -
j_gene: TRBJ2-3

CDR3aa: ASGQRSYNSPLH
v_gene: TRBV19
d_gene: -
j_gene: TRBJ1-6

CDR3aa: AWSVRLASYEQY
v_gene: TRBV30
d_gene: -
j_gene: TRBJ2-7

CDR3aa: ASSEFFGNIQY
v_gene: TRBV25-1
d_gene: -
j_gene: TRBJ2-4

CDR3aa: ASSSARDRHSYEQY
v_gene: TRBV6-5
d_gene: -
j_gene: TRBJ2-7

CDR3aa: ASSQEPPRQASYEQY
v_gene: TRBV4-3
d_gene: -
j_gene: TRBJ2-7

CDR3aa: ASSLRQDAEAF
v_gene: TRBV7-9
d_gene: -
j_gene: TRBJ1-1

CDR3aa: AISESIGEQF
v_gene: TRBV10-3
d_gene: -
j_gene: TRBJ2-1

CDR3aa: ASSLGIGQPQH
v_gene: TRBV2
d_gene: -
j_gene: TRBJ1-5

CDR3aa: ASSRTSGGLAPNEQF
v_gene: TRBV19
d_gene: TRBD2
j_gene: TRBJ2-1

CDR3aa: ASSAAGIGGNTIY
v_gene: TRBV2
d_gene: -
j_gene: TRBJ1-3

CDR3aa: ASTSTSGYEQY
v_gene: TRBV6-1
d_gene: TRBD2
j_gene: TRBJ2-7

CDR3aa: ASSVATENYGYT
v_gene: TRBV9
d_gene: -
j_gene: TRBJ1-2

CDR3aa: ASSYQAVNTEAF
v_gene: TRBV5-6
d_gene: -
j_gene: TRBJ1-1

CDR3aa: ASSVGGSNQPQH
v_gene: TRBV6-5
d_gene: -
j_gene: TRBJ1-5

CDR3aa: ASSFRQGNTEAF
v_gene: TRBV6-5
d_gene: TRBD1
j_gene: TRBJ1-1

CDR3aa: ASNKGSGSNQPQH
v_gene: TRBV2
d_gene: -
j_gene: TRBJ1-5

CDR3aa: ASSLYRDSYEQY
v_gene: TRBV6-6
d_gene: -
j_gene: TRBJ2-7

CDR3aa: ASRTPETLYYGYT
v_gene: TRBV19
d_gene: -
j_gene: TRBJ1-2

CDR3aa: ASSLGPEQY
v_gene: TRBV5-1
d_gene: -
j_gene: TRBJ2-7

CDR3aa: ASSGTRGIYEGQY
v_gene: TRBV27
d_gene: TRBD2
j_gene: TRBJ2-7

CDR3aa: ASSQAGQPNTEAF
v_gene: TRBV7-9
d_gene: TRBD1
j_gene: TRBJ1-1

CDR3aa: AWSARGQAKNIQY
v_gene: TRBV30
d_gene: -
j_gene: TRBJ2-4

CDR3aa: ASSQKPRYETSGGRWDEPRELF
v_gene: TRBV4-2
d_gene: TRBD2
j_gene: TRBJ2-2

CDR3aa: ATSRDRQSSYEQY
v_gene: TRBV15
d_gene: -
j_gene: TRBJ2-7

CDR3aa: ASSVGLTGNTIY
v_gene: TRBV9
d_gene: -
j_gene: TRBJ1-3

CDR3aa: ASSMGPGNTIY
v_gene: TRBV11-3
d_gene: -
j_gene: TRBJ1-3

CDR3aa: ASKGTGGLQETQY
v_gene: TRBV5-1
d_gene: TRBD1
j_gene: TRBJ2-5

CDR3aa: ASTRVGANTEAF
v_gene: TRBV5-1
d_gene: -
j_gene: TRBJ1-1

CDR3aa: ASSPLVGGVGNSPLH
v_gene: TRBV19
d_gene: -
j_gene: TRBJ1-6

CDR3aa: AIIPED
v_gene: TRBV9
d_gene: -
j_gene: TRBJ2-3

CDR3aa: ASSPIGQNNSPLH
v_gene: TRBV27
d_gene: -
j_gene: TRBJ1-6

CDR3aa: ASGPGTQETQY
v_gene: TRBV12-5
d_gene: -
j_gene: TRBJ2-5

CDR3aa: ASSEGTSGQLGYEQY
v_gene: TRBV2
d_gene: TRBD2
j_gene: TRBJ2-7

CDR3aa: ASSVIQGSNQPQH
v_gene: TRBV28
d_gene: -
j_gene: TRBJ1-5

CDR3aa: ASSTGGGLTDTQY
v_gene: TRBV5-4
d_gene: TRBD2
j_gene: TRBJ2-3

CDR3aa: ASSQEGGYSNQPQH
v_gene: TRBV4-1
d_gene: -
j_gene: TRBJ1-5

CDR3aa: ASSLGAGPDTGELF
v_gene: TRBV5-1
d_gene: -
j_gene: TRBJ2-2

CDR3aa: ATKRGQDSGNTIY
v_gene: TRBV19
d_gene: TRBD1
j_gene: TRBJ1-3

CDR3aa: ASSPGGLELF
v_gene: TRBV11-2
d_gene: -
j_gene: TRBJ2-2

CDR3aa: ASSPEGSGNTIY
v_gene: TRBV5-1
d_gene: -
j_gene: TRBJ1-3